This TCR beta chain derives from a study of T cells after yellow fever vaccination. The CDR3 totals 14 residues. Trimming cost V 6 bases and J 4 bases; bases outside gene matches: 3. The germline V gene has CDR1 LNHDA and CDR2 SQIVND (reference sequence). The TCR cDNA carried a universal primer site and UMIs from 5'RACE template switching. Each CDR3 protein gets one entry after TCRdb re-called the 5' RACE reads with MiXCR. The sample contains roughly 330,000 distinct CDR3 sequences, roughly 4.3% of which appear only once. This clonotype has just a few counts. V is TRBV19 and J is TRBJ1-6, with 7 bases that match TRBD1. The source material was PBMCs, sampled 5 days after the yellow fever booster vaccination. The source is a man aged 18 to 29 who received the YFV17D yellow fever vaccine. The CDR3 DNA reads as TGTGCCAGTAGCGAGGGACAGTATAATTCACCCCTCCACTTT. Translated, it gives CASSEGQYNSPLHF.